The 21 T cell receptor beta chains below come from one sample, sequenced in a study of OX40 agonist ivuxolimab in advanced cancers. Sequencing was performed with immunoSEQ multiplex PCR; in TCRdb, only in-frame clones are kept and a portion is missing. The sample has about 100,000 clones; approximately 89% are singletons. The specimen comprised CD4+ or CD8+ T cells sorted from blood, sampled in a trial of the OX40 agonist ivuxolimab. The receptors were sampled from an adult with an advanced solid tumor such as melanoma, head and neck, liver or kidney cancer.

The CDR3: CAISWTSGGTDTQYF. Written as DNA, the CDR3 is TGTGCCATCAGCTGGACTAGCGGGGGCACAGATACGCAGTATTTT. V usage is TRBV10-3 and J usage is TRBJ2-3, with TRBD2 matching over 12 bases. The germline V gene encodes CDR1 ENHRY and CDR2 SYGVKD. The V and J ends lost 6 bases and 1 base, in that order; junction bases with no gene match: 2. The CDR3 is made up of 15 amino acids.

In this sample, this clone turned up once. This chain connects TRBV6-1 to TRBJ2-2; TRBD1 matches at 11 bases. Germline trimming cut 4 bases from V and 7 bases from J; bases unmatched to any gene: 11. This CDR3 has 17 residues. The germline V gene has CDR1 MNHNS and CDR2 SASEGT. The CDR3 sequence is CASSGRPGTGGIGELFF. The CDR3, as DNA: TGTGCCAGCAGTGGACGACCCGGGACAGGGGGTATCGGGGAGCTGTTTTTT.

This chain uses TRBV4-1 with TRBJ2-3; possibly TRBD1 or TRBD2 for D (7 bases each). Between the trimmed V and J ends, which lost 4 bases and 5 bases, there was a span of 22 bases. This CDR3 is 17 amino acids long. CDR1 MGHRA and CDR2 YSYEKL come from the germline V gene. The CDR3 loop is CASSRAGGGGGEDTQYF. The CDR3 bases are TGCGCCAGCAGCCGCGCCGGGGGAGGGGGCGGTGAAGATACGCAGTATTTT.

This chain links TRBV5-4 with TRBJ2-5, with TRBD1 matching over 8 bases. The CDR3 loop spans 17 amino acids. V lost 5 bases and J lost 4; bases outside the gene matches: 16. Germline V CDR1 and CDR2: SGHNT, YYREEE (reference sequence). Written as DNA, the CDR3 is TGTGCCAGCAGGCGGGATCCAGGACAGGGCGCACGAGAGACCCAGTACTTC. Protein: CASRRDPGQGARETQYF. The complete variable domain, with remaining parts taken from reference TRBV5-4 and TRBJ2-5, reads ETGVTQSPTHLIKTRGQQVTLRCSSQSGHNTVSWYQQALGQGPQFIFQYYREEENGRGNFPPRFSGLQFPNYSSELNVNALELDDSALYLCASRRDPGQGARETQYFGPGTRLLVL.

This clone was seen once. This chain joins TRBV9 and TRBJ1-3; 8 nucleotides align to TRBD1. The germline gives CDR1 SGDLS, CDR2 YYNGEE. V lost 0 bases, J lost 8 bases, and 7 bases stayed unmatched. CDR3 length: 15 amino acids. The DNA for the CDR3 is TGTGCCAGCAGCGTAGAGGACAGGGCTGGGCACACCATATATTTT. Amino acid sequence: CASSVEDRAGHTIYF.

The gene calls are TRBV5-5 and TRBJ1-4, with TRBD1 as a possible D gene (5 bases). V was shortened by 4 bases and J by 5 bases, with 15 bases between the two germline ends. From germline, CDR1 is SGHKS and CDR2 YYEKEE (reference sequence). The CDR3 has 15 residues. Written as DNA, the CDR3 is TGTGCCAGCAGCCGACCGGACACGGCCAATGAAAAACTGTTTTTT. Translation gives CASSRPDTANEKLFF. Complete variable domain (other parts from reference TRBV5-5 and TRBJ1-4): DAGVTQSPTHLIKTRGQQVTLRCSPISGHKSVSWYQQVLGQGPQFIFQYYEKEERGRGNFPDRFSARQFPNYSSELNVNALLLGDSALYLCASSRPDTANEKLFFGSGTQLSVL.

This clone has only a few counts. The rearrangement uses TRBV11-2 and TRBJ2-3, with 9 bases matching TRBD2. Looked up from germline, CDR1 is SGHAT and CDR2 is FQNNGV. This CDR3 region has 17 residues. V shed 5 bases and J 0 bases; nucleotides not matched to a gene: 9. The CDR3 loop is CASSLQGSGGSTDTQYF. In DNA, the CDR3 is TGTGCCAGCAGCCTGCAAGGGAGCGGGGGGAGCACAGATACGCAGTATTTT. The full variable domain, completed using reference TRBV11-2 and TRBJ2-3, is EAGVAQSPRYKIIEKRQSVAFWCNPISGHATLYWYQQILGQGPKLLIQFQNNGVVDDSQLPKDRFSAERLKGVDSTLKIQPAKLEDSAVYLCASSLQGSGGSTDTQYFGPGTRLTVL.

This chain joins TRBV10-3 and TRBJ1-2; D is unclear. There are 17 residues in the CDR3. Looked up from germline, CDR1 is ENHRY and CDR2 is SYGVKD. Trimming removed 3 bases from V and 6 bases from J, with 23 bases in between. This CDR3 reads CAISDSQARQHKNGYTF. CDR3 nucleotide sequence: TGTGCCATCAGTGATTCTCAAGCCCGGCAGCATAAGAATGGCTACACCTTC.

This rearrangement joins TRBV19 to TRBJ1-6; D is unclear. With 1 base removed from V and 0 bases from J, the gap between germline ends came to 13 bases. Germline V gene data show CDR1 as LNHDA and CDR2 as SQIVND (reference sequence). This CDR3 contains 18 residues. CDR3 sequence: CASSIATDRISYNSPLHF. The CDR3 DNA reads as TGTGCCAGTAGTATAGCCACGGACCGAATCTCCTATAATTCACCCCTCCACTTT.

This sequence joins TRBV25-1 and TRBJ1-2, with D unresolved. The CDR3 totals 15 residues. Trimming cost V 0 bases and J 2 bases, with 10 bases left between them. Germline lookup yields CDR1 MGHDK and CDR2 SYGVNS. In DNA form, the CDR3 reads TGTGCCAGCAGTGAATACGGCCAGGCCAACTATGGCTACACCTTC. Encoded protein: CASSEYGQANYGYTF.

Of note for this clone: Other nucleotide sequences in the sample specify the same CDR3. This chain links TRBV30 with TRBJ1-1; D call uncertain. The germline gives CDR1 GTSNPN, CDR2 SVGIG (reference sequence). This CDR3 region has 11 residues. The germline V and J ends were trimmed by 2 bases and 5 bases, with 6 bases remaining between them. The DNA for the CDR3 is TGTGCCTGGAGTTCCGGGACTGAAGCTTTCTTT. Its translation: CAWSSGTEAFF.

The chain couples TRBV18 to TRBJ2-3; D call uncertain. The CDR3 is made up of 12 amino acids. Germline V gene data show CDR1 as KGHSH and CDR2 as LQKENI. The germline V and J ends were trimmed by 6 bases and 0 bases, with 4 bases remaining between them. CDR3 protein: CASSFSTDTQYF. The CDR3, as DNA: TGTGCCAGCTCGTTTAGCACAGATACGCAGTATTTT.

The chain combines TRBV28 with TRBJ2-2; D may correspond to TRBD1 or TRBD2 (5 bases each). The ends were cut back, 10 bases at V and 7 bases at J, with 19 bases in the middle. Germline V gene sequence: CDR1 MDHEN, CDR2 SYDVKM. This CDR3 contains 14 residues. The CDR3 DNA sequence: TGTGCCACACCGGCCGGGGCCGTCGGCGGGGAGCTGTTTTTT. It specifies CATPAGAVGGELFF.

The chain uses TRBV28 and TRBJ2-1; 12 positions agree with TRBD2. Germline CDR1 reads MDHEN; CDR2 reads SYDVKM. This CDR3 region has 17 residues. After removal of 5 bases from V and 7 bases from J, the junction contained 12 bases not matched to a gene. CDR3 DNA: TGTGCCAGCAGTAGGGGGGGTCTAGCGGGAGGGCGGAATGAGCAGTTCTTC. Translating gives CASSRGGLAGGRNEQFF.

J is TRBJ1-3 and V is TRBV28, with D perhaps TRBD1 (5 bases). Germline V gives CDR1 MDHEN, CDR2 SYDVKM. Trimming stripped 1 base from V and 0 bases from J, with 16 bases between. The CDR3 has 18 amino acids. CDR3 nucleotides: TGTGCCAGCAGTTTATTCGGGGCGACGGCCATCTCTGGAAACACCATATATTTT. This codes for CASSLFGATAISGNTIYF.

The chain has TRBV2 and TRBJ2-3, with a tentative D call TRBD1 (6 bases). Germline V gene data show CDR1 as SNHLY and CDR2 as FYNNEI. CDR3 length equals 16 residues. V was cut by 6 bases and J by 2 bases, with 18 bases left in between. This chain's CDR3 is CASRKQGLRNTDTQYF. The CDR3 DNA is TGTGCCAGCAGAAAACAGGGATTGAGAAACACAGATACGCAGTATTTT. Looking up the rest from reference TRBV2 and TRBJ2-3 gives the full variable domain: EPEVTQTPSHQVTQMGQEVILRCVPISNHLYFYWYRQILGQKVEFLVSFYNNEISEKSEIFDDQFSVERPDGSNFTLKIRSTKLEDSAMYFCASRKQGLRNTDTQYFGPGTRLTVL.

V is TRBV19 and J is TRBJ2-7, with D tentatively TRBD1 (5 bases). The CDR3 totals 15 residues. Between the trimmed V and J ends, which lost 6 bases and 0 bases, there was a span of 15 bases. Germline assignment: CDR1 LNHDA and CDR2 SQIVND (reference sequence). The CDR3 DNA reads as TGTGCCAGTAGATTAGGGGCAGGTAGCTCCTACGAGCAGTACTTC. It specifies CASRLGAGSSYEQYF.

V is TRBV7-9 and J is TRBJ2-3, with D tentatively TRBD1 (6 bases). The germline V gene encodes CDR1 SEHNR and CDR2 FQNEAQ (reference sequence). The CDR3 spans 14 residues. V lost 3 bases to trimming and J lost 4 bases, with 11 bases between them. CDR3 DNA: TGTGCCAGCAGCTTCGACAGGCGATCAGATACGCAGTATTTT. Encoded protein: CASSFDRRSDTQYF.

Only one count was recorded for this clone. V usage is TRBV19 and J usage is TRBJ2-1; D not certain. CDR1 is LNHDA and CDR2 is SQIVND in the germline V gene (reference sequence). This CDR3 contains 12 residues. Trimming cost V 10 bases and J 1 base, with 8 bases left between them. CDR3 bases: TGTGCCACTGAGACTTCCTACAATGAGCAGTTCTTC. Translated, it gives CATETSYNEQFF.

The chain links TRBV19 to TRBJ2-7; 8 bases map to TRBD1. Germline assignment: CDR1 LNHDA and CDR2 SQIVND (reference sequence). The length of the CDR3 is 13 residues. V dropped 5 bases and J dropped 2; count of bases not matched to a gene: 2. CDR3: CASSPDRAYEQYF. CDR3 nucleotide sequence: TGTGCCAGTAGTCCGGACAGGGCCTACGAGCAGTACTTC.

This chain joins TRBV19 and TRBJ1-1; the D gene is possibly TRBD1 (6 bases). The CDR3 sequence is 14 residues long. The germline V and J ends were trimmed by 2 bases and 6 bases, with 13 bases remaining between them. CDR1 is LNHDA, CDR2 SQIVND, per germline (reference sequence). The CDR3 loop is CASSIPARGPEAFF. The CDR3 DNA reads TGTGCCAGTAGTATACCGGCCAGGGGACCTGAAGCTTTCTTT.